This is a list of T cell receptor beta chains from one sample in a study of CD8 T cells in Susac syndrome. TCRdb reprocessed the immunoSEQ multiplex PCR reads with MiXCR, giving one entry per CDR3 protein. The sample has 100,000 to 150,000 distinct CDR3 sequences, about 92% seen once. Material for sequencing was CD8+ T cells from PBMCs. These TCRs come from a human donor with multiple sclerosis. CDR3s include the opening cysteine and the closing phenylalanine or tryptophan. D genes are given only for firm matches. Some rows have no size entry. The others give once, few or many, or a class for an expanded clone.

d_call	j_call	v_call	clone_size	cdr3_nt	cdr3_aa
-	TRBJ2-2	TRBV7-3	-	TGTGCCAGCAGAAAAGGCTCCGGGGAGCTGTTTTTT	CASRKGSGELFF
TRBD2	TRBJ2-3	TRBV7-9	-	TGTGCCAGCAGCACCCCGCGTAAACCTAGCGGGAGTGGTGCTACGCAGTATTTT	CASSTPRKPSGSGATQYF
-	TRBJ2-2	TRBV20-1	-	TGCAGTGCTAGAGGAACTGCCAGGAACACCGGGGAGCTGTTTTTT	CSARGTARNTGELFF
-	TRBJ1-2	TRBV27	-	TGTGCCAGCAGTTTATCCGGCAGGGTCTACAGGAACCTCTATGGCTACACCTTC	CASSLSGRVYRNLYGYTF
-	TRBJ1-1	TRBV6-1	-	TGTGCCAGCAGTGAATTCCGTAGAATGGAAGCTTTCTTT	CASSEFRRMEAFF
-	TRBJ1-1	TRBV20-1	-	TGCAGTGCTAGAGATCCGGGGGGGGGAAGGATGAACACTGAAGCTTTCTTT	CSARDPGGGRMNTEAFF
TRBD1	TRBJ2-2	TRBV12-3/TRBV12-4	-	TGTGCCAGCAACGCGGGACAGGGGGGCGGGGAGCTGTTTTTT	CASNAGQGGGELFF
-	TRBJ1-1	TRBV20-1	-	TGCAGTGCTAGAGATATGGGCCAGCTGAACACTGAAGCTTTCTTT	CSARDMGQLNTEAFF
-	TRBJ1-5	TRBV7-8	-	TGTGCCAGCAGCTTAGCAGCGCCAGGGACTAGCAATCAGCCCCAGCATTTT	CASSLAAPGTSNQPQHF
TRBD1	TRBJ1-5	TRBV6-2/TRBV6-3	-	TGTGCCAGCAGTTACACCCGGACAGGGGGAGATCAGCCCCAGCATTTT	CASSYTRTGGDQPQHF
TRBD2	TRBJ2-7	TRBV19	-	TGTGCCAGTAGTATGGGACTAGCGGCGACCTACGAGCAGTACTTC	CASSMGLAATYEQYF
-	TRBJ1-2	TRBV19	once	TGTGCCAGTAGCCCCGACAGATACTATGGCTACACCTTC	CASSPDRYYGYTF
-	TRBJ1-1	TRBV5-1	-	TGCGCCAGCAGCTTGGCGAGAGGGCGTGAAGCTTTCTTT	CASSLARGREAFF
TRBD1	TRBJ1-1	TRBV4-1	-	TGCGCCAGCAGCCAAGCAGGGGGGAACACTGAAGCTTTCTTT	CASSQAGGNTEAFF
-	TRBJ2-1	TRBV11-2	-	TGTGCCAGCAGCGTGCAACCGACAGGGAAGCGGGCCGATGAGCAGTTCTTC	CASSVQPTGKRADEQFF
TRBD1	TRBJ1-6	TRBV20-1	-	TGCAGTGAAACGACAGGGACTAATTCACCCCTCCACTTT	CSETTGTNSPLHF
-	TRBJ2-1	TRBV29-1	-	TGCAGCGTTGAAGGAACAGTCCCAATGCGGATAAACAATGAGCAGTTCTTC	CSVEGTVPMRINNEQFF
-	TRBJ1-1	TRBV4-1	-	TGCGCCAGCAGCCTCCGGGGGCCAGTGAACACTGAAGCTTTCTTT	CASSLRGPVNTEAFF
TRBD1	TRBJ1-1	TRBV7-3	-	TGTGCCAGCAGCCAGATGGGACAGGGTAGGACTGAAGCTTTCTTT	CASSQMGQGRTEAFF
-	TRBJ2-1	TRBV12-5	-	TGTGCTAGTGGTTTGCCCACGACTAGGGGCGGGCAGTTCTTC	CASGLPTTRGGQFF
-	TRBJ1-2	TRBV4-1	-	TGCGCCAGCAGCCAAGATAGGGGCGGTAACTATGGCTACACCTTC	CASSQDRGGNYGYTF
TRBD1	TRBJ2-3	TRBV29-1	-	TGCAGCGCAGAGGGACAGGGGGAGAACACAGATACGCAGTATTTT	CSAEGQGENTDTQYF
-	TRBJ1-2	TRBV5-5	-	TGTGCCAGCAGCTTGTACAGGCATCACTTC	CASSLYRHHF
TRBD2	TRBJ2-5	TRBV9	-	TGTGCCAGCAGCCACCCCCGGGGTAGCGGGAGGCGCGAGACCCAGTACTTC	CASSHPRGSGRRETQYF
-	TRBJ1-5	TRBV30	-	TGTGCCTGGAGTGTGGGCAGGGGCAATCAGCCCCAGCATTTT	CAWSVGRGNQPQHF
-	TRBJ2-1	TRBV20-1	-	TGCAGTGCTAGAGCTACGAGCTCCTACAATGAGCAGTTCTTC	CSARATSSYNEQFF
TRBD1	TRBJ1-2	TRBV15	-	TGTGCCACCAGCAGTCCCGGGACAGGGGGGGTATATGGCTACACCTTC	CATSSPGTGGVYGYTF
-	TRBJ1-2	TRBV29-1	-	TGCAGCGTTTTTGGGTCAGGTGAGGACTATGGCTACACCTTC	CSVFGSGEDYGYTF
TRBD2	TRBJ2-5	TRBV7-9	-	TGTGCCAGCAGCTCACTAGCGGGAGGTCTCCAAGAGACCCAGTACTTC	CASSSLAGGLQETQYF
-	TRBJ2-7	TRBV19	-	TGTGCCAGTAGTACAGGCTACGAGCAGTACTTC	CASSTGYEQYF
-	TRBJ2-1	TRBV7-9	-	TGTGCCAGCAGCTTAGCTAGCTACAATGAGCAGTTCTTC	CASSLASYNEQFF
TRBD2	TRBJ2-3	TRBV19	-	TGTGCCAGTAGTGCTAGCGGGAGTGTTACTAAGGATACGCAGTATTTT	CASSASGSVTKDTQYF
TRBD1	TRBJ2-3	TRBV12-3/TRBV12-4	-	TGTGCCAGCAGTGACCTCGGGACAGCTCTAATCACAGATACGCAGTATTTT	CASSDLGTALITDTQYF
-	TRBJ2-1	TRBV5-1	-	TGCGCCAGCTTCGGTCAGCAAGGCTACAATGAGCAGTTCTTC	CASFGQQGYNEQFF
-	TRBJ2-7	TRBV29-1	-	TGCAGCGTTGAAGATCCTTCGGCGGGTGACTACGAGCAGTACTTC	CSVEDPSAGDYEQYF
-	TRBJ1-5	TRBV19	-	TGTGCCAGTAGTAGCACCCACAGGGCCAATCAGCCCCAGCATTTT	CASSSTHRANQPQHF
-	TRBJ2-3	TRBV3-1	-	TGTGCCAGCAGCCTAGCACCCGGCACAGATACGCAGTATTTT	CASSLAPGTDTQYF
-	TRBJ2-4	TRBV18	-	TGTGCCAGCTCAGGGAGGAAAAACATTCAGTACTTC	CASSGRKNIQYF
-	TRBJ2-7	TRBV6-5	-	TGTGCCAGCAGTTACATGGGGTTATACGAGCAGTACTTC	CASSYMGLYEQYF
TRBD1	TRBJ1-1	TRBV7-9	-	TGTGCCAGCAGCTTACGACAGGGCAAGAACACTGAAGCTTTCTTT	CASSLRQGKNTEAFF
-	TRBJ2-1	TRBV9	-	TGTGCCAGCAGCGTAGATGCTCCGGCTAGCTCCTACAATGAGCAGTTCTTC	CASSVDAPASSYNEQFF
TRBD1	TRBJ2-5	TRBV3-1	-	TGTGCCAGCAGCCACCCACAGGGGTTCCAAGAGACCCAGTACTTC	CASSHPQGFQETQYF